The rows below give T cell receptor beta chains drawn from one sample of a study of shared clonotypes between healthy human individuals. Assay: immunoSEQ multiplex PCR; the TCRdb copy retains only in-frame clones and omits some. The data show 2 million to 2.5 million clones, with 85% to 95% seen just once and approximately 0.4% held by the top ten. What was sequenced was naive CD4+ T cells from PBMCs. The receptor set was obtained from a man between 18 and 29 years old in good health. Some clones in this sample may be carry-over from other donors' samples. CDR3s include the opening cysteine and the closing phenylalanine or tryptophan. The D gene is left open where the match is weak. Clone sizes are given selectively: once, few, many, or a class where the clone is expanded.

d_call,clone_size,v_call,j_call,cdr3_nt,cdr3_aa
.,.,TRBV29-1,TRBJ2-1,TGCAGCGGAGAGACTAGGAGTGGTGGGGATGAGCAGTTCTTC,CSGETRSGGDEQFF
.,few,TRBV6-5,TRBJ2-2,TGTGCCAGCAGTCCCACAGGGTCCGGGGAGCTGTTTTTT,CASSPTGSGELFF
.,few,TRBV28,TRBJ1-1,TGTGCCAGCAGTTTGCCCGGGATGAACACTGAAGCTTTCTTT,CASSLPGMNTEAFF
.,once,TRBV7-3,TRBJ1-1,TGTGCCAGCGCCCCGGGGCCTGAGAACACTGAAGCTTTCTTT,CASAPGPENTEAFF
.,.,TRBV5-6,TRBJ1-6,TGTGCCAGCAGCTTCGGTCCCACTCTCAATTCACCCCTCCACTTT,CASSFGPTLNSPLHF
.,.,TRBV6-5,TRBJ1-6,TGTGCCAGCACCAAAGGGCCCGCCTCACCCCTCCACTTT,CASTKGPASPLHF
.,.,TRBV4-1,TRBJ2-1,TGCGCCAGCAGCCAAGACCAGCCAAGATGGGGGATGAGGTCCTACAATGAGCAGTTCTTC,CASSQDQPRWGMRSYNEQFF
.,.,TRBV14,TRBJ1-1,TGTGCCAGCAGCCAAGTTTCCGGGGCGAACACTGAAGCTTTCTTT,CASSQVSGANTEAFF
TRBD2,.,TRBV28,TRBJ2-7,TGTGCCAGCAGTTTGAGCGGGAGGGGGTACGAGCAGTACTTC,CASSLSGRGYEQYF
.,.,TRBV7-9,TRBJ1-1,TGTGCCAGCAGTTTTTACAGGAGTGATACTGAAGCTTTCTTT,CASSFYRSDTEAFF
.,.,TRBV9,TRBJ1-1,TGTGCCAGCAGCGCCTCAGGGGCGAACACTGAAGCTTTCTTT,CASSASGANTEAFF
.,.,TRBV5-8,TRBJ2-3,TGTGCCAGCAGCCCCCCATACAGCACAGATACGCAGTATTTT,CASSPPYSTDTQYF
TRBD2,.,TRBV19,TRBJ2-7,TGTGCCAGTAGTAAACGGACTAGCGGGAGTACAATGTCCTACGAGCAGTACTTC,CASSKRTSGSTMSYEQYF
.,.,TRBV19,TRBJ1-5,TGTGCCACTGGACAGAAACTGAGCAATCAGCCCCAGCATTTT,CATGQKLSNQPQHF
.,once,TRBV7-9,TRBJ2-3,TGTGCCAGCAGTCGGGGGAGTGCTAGCACAGATACGCAGTATTTT,CASSRGSASTDTQYF
TRBD2,.,TRBV6-1,TRBJ2-3,TGTGCCAGCAGTGAAGTAGCGGGAGGGCCGATCGGGACAGATACGCAGTATTTT,CASSEVAGGPIGTDTQYF
TRBD1,once,TRBV29-1,TRBJ1-1,TGCAGCGTCAGGACAGGGGGGAAGAACACTGAAGCTTTCTTT,CSVRTGGKNTEAFF
TRBD1,.,TRBV7-3,TRBJ2-7,TGTGCCAGCAGCTTATTCGGGACAGGGGGCAACGAGCAGTACTTC,CASSLFGTGGNEQYF
.,.,TRBV7-9,TRBJ2-5,TGTGCCAGCAGCTTAAGGGGGGCAGGGGCTGGTGAGACCCAGTACTTC,CASSLRGAGAGETQYF
TRBD1,.,TRBV6-6,TRBJ2-7,TGTGCCAGCAGTTATACAGGGGGGACCCCCTACGAGCAGTACTTC,CASSYTGGTPYEQYF
.,.,TRBV7-8,TRBJ2-2,TGTGCCAGCAGTTTAGAGGTTCGCCGGGAGCTGTTTTTT,CASSLEVRRELFF
.,.,TRBV5-4,TRBJ1-2,TGTGCCAGCAGCTTGGACTACGGGCGAGGCTACACCTTC,CASSLDYGRGYTF
.,.,TRBV5-1,TRBJ1-2,TGCGCCAGCAGCCCCGTAGGGGGGGCACCTATCGGCTACACCTTC,CASSPVGGAPIGYTF
.,.,TRBV7-9,TRBJ1-1,TGTGCCAGCAGCCAGGGACCTCCGGACACTGAAGCTTTCTTT,CASSQGPPDTEAFF
.,.,TRBV4-1,TRBJ1-1,TGCGCCAGCAGCCAAGTTGGGGGGGCCGACGAAGCTTTCTTT,CASSQVGGADEAFF
.,.,TRBV7-9,TRBJ2-7,TGTGCCAGCAGCTTATTCCCCGGCAGGGTCCACGAGCAGTACTTC,CASSLFPGRVHEQYF
.,.,TRBV30,TRBJ1-3,TGTGCCTGGAGTGTCCGAGGAAGCGGTGGAAACACCATATATTTT,CAWSVRGSGGNTIYF
TRBD2,.,TRBV18,TRBJ2-1,TGTGCCAGCTCACCATTCATAGCGGGAGTCGAAAATGAGCAGTTCTTC,CASSPFIAGVENEQFF
.,.,TRBV4-2,TRBJ1-2,TGTGCCAGCAGCCAAGATGGTGCGGGGGCGGACTATGGCTACACCTTC,CASSQDGAGADYGYTF
.,.,TRBV11-3,TRBJ2-2,TGTGCCAGCAGCAGGCAGGGGACGGGCGGGGAGCTGTTTTTT,CASSRQGTGGELFF
TRBD1,.,TRBV28,TRBJ2-7,TGTGCCAGCAGTTTAGAGGGGGCCCCCGGTTACTACGAGCAGTACTTC,CASSLEGAPGYYEQYF
TRBD2,.,TRBV7-9,TRBJ2-1,TGTGCCAGCAGCCCTCCACCCCGACTAGCTCCGTCCAATGGGCAGTTCTTC,CASSPPPRLAPSNGQFF
TRBD1,once,TRBV19,TRBJ2-4,TGTGCCAGCAATAGACAGGGACAGGAAAACATTCAGTACTTC,CASNRQGQENIQYF
TRBD2,.,TRBV7-8,TRBJ2-2,TGTGCCAGCAGGCGGACTAGCGGGAGGTGGGACACCGGGGAGCTGTTTTTT,CASRRTSGRWDTGELFF
TRBD1,.,TRBV28,TRBJ2-1,TGTGCCAGCAGCGGCCGGGACAGGGCCTACAATGAGCAGTTCTTC,CASSGRDRAYNEQFF
.,.,TRBV28,TRBJ2-7,TGTGCCAGCAGTTTATACGGCAGGGAGTACGAGCAGTACTTC,CASSLYGREYEQYF